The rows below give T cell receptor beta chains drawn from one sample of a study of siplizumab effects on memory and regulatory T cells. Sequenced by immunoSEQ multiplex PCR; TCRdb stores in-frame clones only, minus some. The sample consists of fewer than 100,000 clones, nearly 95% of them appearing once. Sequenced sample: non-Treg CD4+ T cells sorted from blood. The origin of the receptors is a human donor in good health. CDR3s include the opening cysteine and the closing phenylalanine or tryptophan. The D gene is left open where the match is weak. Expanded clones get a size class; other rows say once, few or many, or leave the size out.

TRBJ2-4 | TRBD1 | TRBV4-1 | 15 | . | TGCGCCAGCAGCCAGAACCGGGACAGGGAAAACATTCAGTACTTC | CASSQNRDRENIQYF
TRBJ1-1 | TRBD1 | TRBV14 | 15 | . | TGTGCCAGCAGCCAGAAACAGGGGGTCTTTTTCGAAGCTTTCTTT | CASSQKQGVFFEAFF
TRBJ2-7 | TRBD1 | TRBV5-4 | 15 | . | TGTGCCAGCAGGGCCGGGACAGGGGGTTCCTACGAGCAGTACTTC | CASRAGTGGSYEQYF
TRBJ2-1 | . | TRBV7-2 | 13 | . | TGTGCCAGCAGCTTAGATCGCAGCGACCTCCAGTTCTTC | CASSLDRSDLQFF
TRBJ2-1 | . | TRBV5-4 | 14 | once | TGTGCCAGCAGCTTAGGGACAAGACCCAATGAGCAGTTCTTC | CASSLGTRPNEQFF
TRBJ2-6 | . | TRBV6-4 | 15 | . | TGTGCCAGCAGCACCAGCAGCTCTGGGGCCAACGTCCTGACTTTC | CASSTSSSGANVLTF
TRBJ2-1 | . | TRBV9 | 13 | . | TGTGCCAGCAGCAAAGCGATTGGCAATGAGCAGTTCTTC | CASSKAIGNEQFF
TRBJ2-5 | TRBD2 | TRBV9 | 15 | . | TGTGCCAGCAGCGTAGAGGATAGCGGGGGACTCGGCCAGTACTTC | CASSVEDSGGLGQYF
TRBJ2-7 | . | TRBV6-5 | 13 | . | TGTGCCAGCAGTTACTCTAGTTGGGCGGAGCAGTACTTC | CASSYSSWAEQYF
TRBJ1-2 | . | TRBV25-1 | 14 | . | TGTGCCAGCAGTGTGGCAGGAGCTAACTATGGCTACACCTTC | CASSVAGANYGYTF
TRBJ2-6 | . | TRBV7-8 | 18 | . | TGTGCCAGCAGCCCTAGATCTTGGACCAGCTCTGGGGCCAACGTCCTGACTTTC | CASSPRSWTSSGANVLTF
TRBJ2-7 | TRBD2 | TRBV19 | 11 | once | TGTGCCAGTAGGGGAGGGCCCGAGCAGTACTTC | CASRGGPEQYF
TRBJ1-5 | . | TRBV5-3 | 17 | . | TGTGCCAGAAGCCACGCCCAACGACAGGTTCCCAATCAGCCCCAGCATTTT | CARSHAQRQVPNQPQHF
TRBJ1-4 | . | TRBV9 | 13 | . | TGTGCCAGCAGTGGCTCCAGGGATGAAAAACTGTTTTTT | CASSGSRDEKLFF
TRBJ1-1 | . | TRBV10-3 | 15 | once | TGTGCCATCAGTGCGTCGATGACTGGACAGACTGAAGCTTTCTTT | CAISASMTGQTEAFF
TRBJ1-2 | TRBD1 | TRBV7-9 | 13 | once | TGTGCCAGCAGCTTCGGGACAGGGGATGGCTACACCTTC | CASSFGTGDGYTF
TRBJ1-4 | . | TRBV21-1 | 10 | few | TGTGCGTGCCGCCTTGAGCTTTGGTTTTTT | CACRLELWFF
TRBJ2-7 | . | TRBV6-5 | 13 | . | TGTGCCAGCAGACCGAACGGGGGCTACGAGCAGTACTTC | CASRPNGGYEQYF
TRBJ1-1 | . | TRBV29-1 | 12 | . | TGCAGCGCTGGGGACTGGAACACTGAAGCTTTCTTT | CSAGDWNTEAFF
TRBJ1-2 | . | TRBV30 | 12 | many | TGTGCCTGGAGTGTAATGGGCTATGGCTACACCTTC | CAWSVMGYGYTF
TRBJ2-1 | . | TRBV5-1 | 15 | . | TGCGCCAGGCAGACCACCCCCGACTCGGCAGGTGAGCAGTTCTTC | CARQTTPDSAGEQFF
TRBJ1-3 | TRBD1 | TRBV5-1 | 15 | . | TGCGCCAGCTCGAGGACAGGGGGAGCTGGAAACACCATATATTTT | CASSRTGGAGNTIYF
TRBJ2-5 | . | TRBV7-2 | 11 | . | TGTGCCAGCAGCCCCCAAGAGACCCAGTACTTC | CASSPQETQYF
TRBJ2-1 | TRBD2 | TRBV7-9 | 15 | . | TGTGCCAGCACCCGGACTAGCGGGAGTCGGAATGAGCAGTTCTTC | CASTRTSGSRNEQFF
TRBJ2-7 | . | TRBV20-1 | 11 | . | TGCAGTGCTAGTCGTACCTACGAGCAGTACTTC | CSASRTYEQYF
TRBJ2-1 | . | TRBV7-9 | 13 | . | TGTGCCAGCAGCTCGGGCAGGTTTGATGAGCAGTTCTTC | CASSSGRFDEQFF
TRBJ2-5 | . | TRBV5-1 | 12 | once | TGCGCCAGCAGTTTGATTAGAGAGACCCAGTACTTC | CASSLIRETQYF
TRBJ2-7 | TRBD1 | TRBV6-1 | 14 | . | TGTGCCAGCAGTGCGGACAGGGGGCTGTACGAGCAGTACTTC | CASSADRGLYEQYF
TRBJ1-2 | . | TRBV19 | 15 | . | TGTGCCAGTAGTTCATCCTCCTGGGGCCTCTATGGCTACACCTTC | CASSSSSWGLYGYTF
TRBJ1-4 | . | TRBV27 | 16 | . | TGTGCCAGCAGTTTGGACGGGGGGCGCGTTAGGGAAAAACTGTTTTTT | CASSLDGGRVREKLFF
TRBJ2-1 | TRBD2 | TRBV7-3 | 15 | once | TGTGCCAGCAGCCCGAGGAGCGGGAGGAACGATGAGCAGTTCTTC | CASSPRSGRNDEQFF
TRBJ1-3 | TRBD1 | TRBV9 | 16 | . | TGTGCCAGCAGCGTGAGCGTGGGACAGGCTGGAAACACCATATATTTT | CASSVSVGQAGNTIYF
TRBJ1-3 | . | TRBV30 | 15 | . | TGTGCCTGGAGTGTGTCAGTGACTAATGGAAACACCATATATTTT | CAWSVSVTNGNTIYF
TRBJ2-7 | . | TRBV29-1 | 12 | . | TGCAGCGTCCGGGACAATCCCTACGAGCAGTACTTC | CSVRDNPYEQYF
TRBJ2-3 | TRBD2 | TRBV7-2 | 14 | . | TGTGCCAGCAAAATAGCGGGGGGGACTCACCCGCAGTATTTT | CASKIAGGTHPQYF
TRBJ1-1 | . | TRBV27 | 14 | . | TGTGCCAGCAGACCTCTTCCAGGGAACACTGAAGCTTTCTTT | CASRPLPGNTEAFF
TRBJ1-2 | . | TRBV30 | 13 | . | TGTGCGACCTACGGCTGGGGTCGGGATGGCTACACCTTC | CATYGWGRDGYTF
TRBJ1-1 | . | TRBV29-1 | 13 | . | TGCAGCGTTACGCTACCAATGCACACTGAAGCTTTCTTT | CSVTLPMHTEAFF
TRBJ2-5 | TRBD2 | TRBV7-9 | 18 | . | TGTGCCAGCAGCTTAGGTGGGACCCTAGCGGGAGTACGAGAGACCCAGTACTTC | CASSLGGTLAGVRETQYF
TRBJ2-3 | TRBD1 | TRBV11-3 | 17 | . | TGTGCCAGCAGCTCCGGAAGGACAGGGGGCCCCACAGATACGCAGTATTTT | CASSSGRTGGPTDTQYF
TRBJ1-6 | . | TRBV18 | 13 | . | TGTGCCAGCTCTCAAAGGGAACCTTCACCCCTCCACTTT | CASSQREPSPLHF
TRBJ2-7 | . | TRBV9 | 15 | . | TGTGCCAGCAGCGTAGCGGCCGAATACTCCTACGAGCAGTACTTC | CASSVAAEYSYEQYF
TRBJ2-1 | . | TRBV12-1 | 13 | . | TGTGCCAGCGGAGGACTAGCGGCCAATGAGCAGTTCTTC | CASGGLAANEQFF
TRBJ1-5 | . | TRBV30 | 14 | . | TGTGCCTGGAGGGATCGACTGACTAATCAGCCCCAGCATTTT | CAWRDRLTNQPQHF
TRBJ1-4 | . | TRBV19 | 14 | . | TGTGCCAGTAGTACCCGGGACGGTAATGAAAAACTGTTTTTT | CASSTRDGNEKLFF
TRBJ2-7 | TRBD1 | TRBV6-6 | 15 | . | TGTGCCAGCAGTTACTCGAGGACAGGGGGGAACGAGCAGTACTTC | CASSYSRTGGNEQYF
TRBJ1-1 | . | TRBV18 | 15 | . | TGTGCCAGCTCACCGGGACGATTGCCGAACACTGAAGCTTTCTTT | CASSPGRLPNTEAFF
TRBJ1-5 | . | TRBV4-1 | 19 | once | TGCGCCAGCAGCCAAGGCAGAGTCCGGGACCCCAATAGCAATCAGCCCCAGCATTTT | CASSQGRVRDPNSNQPQHF
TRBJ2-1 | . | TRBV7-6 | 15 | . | TGTGCCAGCAGCCCCCGGCCAGCGGGCAACAATGAGCAGTTCTTC | CASSPRPAGNNEQFF
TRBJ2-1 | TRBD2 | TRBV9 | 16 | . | TGTGCCAGCAGCGTAGTTTCGGCTAGCGGGACGGGTGAGCAGTTCTTC | CASSVVSASGTGEQFF
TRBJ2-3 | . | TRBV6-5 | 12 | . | TGTGCCAGCAGCCAGGGGACAGATACGCAGTATTTT | CASSQGTDTQYF
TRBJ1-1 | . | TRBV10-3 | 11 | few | TGTGCCATCAGCCGGGGCACTGAAGCTTTCTTT | CAISRGTEAFF
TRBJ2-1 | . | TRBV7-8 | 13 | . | TGTGCCAGCAGCTTAGTGTTGGGTGTTGAGCAGTTCTTC | CASSLVLGVEQFF